Below, 10 T cell receptor beta chains from the same sample are listed, as sequenced in a study of beta chain features in type 1 diabetes. Study-wide findings and caveats: Patients with Type 1 diabetes showed moderately but significantly shorter TCRB CDR3s in all four CD4+ subsets.

Expressed TCRB transcripts were sequenced because the isolated RNA had all been reverse transcribed beforehand. This table comes from immunoSEQ multiplex PCR, and its TCRdb copy is limited to in-frame clones, with some not included. The sample comprises approximately 170,000 clones, roughly 8% of which are singletons, and approximately 0.5% rests with the top ten. No antigen has been assigned to these receptors. The material sequenced was central memory CD4+ T cells from blood. Source of these receptors: a man between 18 and 35 years old with type 1 diabetes.

The chain has TRBV9 and TRBJ2-2; D remains unclear. The V gene lost 1 base and the J gene lost 5 bases, with 6 bases spanning the gap. CDR1 is SGDLS and CDR2 is YYNGEE in the germline V gene. The CDR3 runs to 13 residues. CDR3 in amino acids: CASSVSTTGELFF. CDR3 nucleotide sequence: TGTGCCAGCAGCGTATCTACTACCGGGGAGCTGTTTTTT.

There are many counts of this clone. The genes are TRBV23-1 and TRBJ1-1; no firm D call. TRBV23-1 is an ORF, with its function uncertain. Trimming removed 10 bases at V and 4 bases at J, with 16 bases between. CDR3 size: 13 residues. The CDR3 reads CATTGGYGTEAFF. CDR3 coding DNA: TGCGCCACCACCGGCGGGTATGGCACTGAAGCTTTCTTT.

The J gene is TRBJ2-5, the V gene TRBV4-3; 12 nucleotides match TRBD2. Per the germline V gene, CDR1 is LGHNA and CDR2 is YSLEER. J lost 5 bases, V lost 4 bases, and 11 bases had no gene match. The CDR3 runs to 17 residues. In nucleotides, the CDR3 is TGCGCCAGCAGCCCCCAACTAGCGGGAGGAACGGTGGAGACCCAGTACTTC. It yields the protein CASSPQLAGGTVETQYF.

The chain carries TRBV10-3 and TRBJ1-2, with 8 nucleotides matching TRBD1. The CDR3 extends over 13 amino acids. Per the germline V gene, CDR1 is ENHRY and CDR2 is SYGVKD. Germline trimming cut 6 bases from V and 2 bases from J; bases unmatched to any gene: 2. DNA for the CDR3: TGTGCCATCAGGGGACAGGAAAACTATGGCTACACCTTC. It specifies CAIRGQENYGYTF.

This clone was counted only a few times. This sequence joins TRBV29-1 and TRBJ2-2; possibly TRBD2 for D (6 bases). V was shortened by 4 bases and J by 8 bases, with 8 bases between the two germline ends. CDR1 and CDR2 (germline): SQVTM, ANQGSEA. CDR3 length: 11 amino acids. The DNA for the CDR3 is TGCAGCGTTGGGGGGGATGGGGAGCTGTTTTTT. Its translation is CSVGGDGELFF.

This clone was seen many times. The genes are TRBV28 and TRBJ2-7, with 8 bases that match TRBD1. J gave up 5 bases and V 5 bases, and 5 bases lay outside the gene matches. The V gene's germline CDR1 is MDHEN and CDR2 SYDVKM. CDR3 length: 13 amino acids. The CDR3 nucleotides read TGTGCCAGCAGTCCAGGGGGCGGCCACGAGCAGTACTTC. It is translated as CASSPGGGHEQYF.

This clone came up a few times. The V call is TRBV30, the J call TRBJ2-5; 7 bases line up with TRBD1. TRBJ2-7 explains the end of the DNA better; the J call may be wrong. Per germline, CDR1 GTSNPN and CDR2 SVGIG (reference sequence). The length of the CDR3 is 13 residues. The CDR3 DNA reads TGTGCCTGGAGTGTAATGACAGGGTCCGAGCAGTACTTC. Protein product: CAWSVMTGSEQYF.

This clone was recorded a few times. The chain employs TRBV7-9 and TRBJ2-5; D is perhaps TRBD2 (7 bases). From germline, CDR1 is SEHNR and CDR2 FQNEAQ (reference sequence). The V end was cut by 5 bases, the J end by 4 bases, with 20 bases between. This CDR3 is 16 amino acids long. CDR3 sequence reads: CASSPFEGGGAETQYF. CDR3 coding DNA: TGTGCCAGCAGCCCCTTCGAGGGAGGGGGGGCAGAGACCCAGTACTTC. The full variable domain, rest sourced from reference TRBV7-9 and TRBJ2-5, is DTGVSQNPRHKITKRGQNVTFRCDPISEHNRLYWYRQTLGQGPEFLTYFQNEAQLEKSRLLSDRFSAERPKGSFSTLEIQRTEQGDSAMYLCASSPFEGGGAETQYFGPGTRLLVL.

This clone was recorded at least ten times. The same CDR3 arises from other DNA sequences in this sample as well. V usage is TRBV30 and J usage is TRBJ1-5; D gene ambiguous. CDR3 length equals 13 residues. V was clipped by 3 bases and J by 0 bases, with 6 bases between them. Per germline, CDR1 GTSNPN and CDR2 SVGIG (reference sequence). CDR3 DNA sequence: TGTGCCTGGAGCTCAGATAGCAATCAGCCCCAGCATTTT. This sequence encodes CAWSSDSNQPQHF.

This chain connects TRBV7-2 to TRBJ1-1; the D is unclear. Germline lookup yields CDR1 SGHTA and CDR2 FQGNSA. The V end lost 5 bases, the J end lost 1 base, and 11 bases lay between the germline ends. The CDR3 is 14 residues long. The CDR3 DNA sequence: TGTGCCAGCAGCCCTACAGTGGGGAACACTGAAGCTTTCTTT. This encodes CASSPTVGNTEAFF.